These T cell receptor beta chains were read from a single sample in a study of blood T cell repertoires in COVID-19. The assay was immunoSEQ multiplex PCR, and TCRdb's table has in-frame clones only and misses some. The table has about 160,000 clones, roughly 90% seen once. Material: PBMCs or T cells enriched from blood (not recorded which). The origin of the receptors is a woman aged 45 to 65 who had recovered from COVID-19. Each CDR3 is given with its conserved first and last residue. The D gene is left open where the match is weak. Only part of the rows carry a size: once, few, many, or a class if the clone is expanded.

J	size	length	D	V	DNA	CDR3
TRBJ1-6	NA	15	TRBD1	TRBV3-1/TRBV3-2	TGTGCCAGCAGCCAACCGGGACAGACGAATTCACCCCTCCACTTT	CASSQPGQTNSPLHF
TRBJ2-7	NA	15	TRBD1	TRBV19	TGTGCCAGTAGTACCCCGACAGGGTTGAACTACGAGCAGTACTTC	CASSTPTGLNYEQYF
TRBJ1-2	NA	17	TRBD1	TRBV7-2	TGTGCCAGCAGCCCCCATGGGGACAGGAAGGTTAACTATGGCTACACCTTC	CASSPHGDRKVNYGYTF
TRBJ1-2	NA	15	NA	TRBV5-1	TGCGCCAGCAGCTTGGGGGCCGGAGGTATCTATGGCTACACCTTC	CASSLGAGGIYGYTF
TRBJ1-1	NA	16	TRBD1	TRBV11-2	TGTGCCAGCAGGGTTGGACAGGGGCTAGGGAACACTGAAGCTTTCTTT	CASRVGQGLGNTEAFF
TRBJ2-5	NA	10	NA	TRBV20-1	TGCAGTGCCTTCGGGGAGACCCAGTACTTC	CSAFGETQYF
TRBJ2-2	NA	16	TRBD2	TRBV19	TGTGCCAGTAGCCAGACTAGCGGGGGGGCCACCGGGGAGCTGTTTTTT	CASSQTSGGATGELFF
TRBJ1-1	few	15	NA	TRBV7-8	TGTGCCAGCAGCTTAAGGGAGAGTTCGAACACTGAAGCTTTCTTT	CASSLRESSNTEAFF
TRBJ1-1	NA	13	NA	TRBV7-7	TGTGCTAGCAGCCGGACTGTAAACACTGAAGCTTTCTTT	CASSRTVNTEAFF
TRBJ2-2	NA	15	TRBD1	TRBV2	TGTGCCAGCAGACAACAGGGGGTGATCACCGGGGAGCTGTTTTTT	CASRQQGVITGELFF
TRBJ1-3	NA	12	NA	TRBV7-8	TGTGCCAGCAGCTCGAGGGGAAACACCATATATTTT	CASSSRGNTIYF
TRBJ2-3	NA	17	NA	TRBV4-3	TGCGCCAGCAGCCAAGATTATAAGGGAGCTAGCACAGATACGCAGTATTTT	CASSQDYKGASTDTQYF
TRBJ2-2	NA	15	NA	TRBV19	TGTGCCAGTAGCCGACTTACAGGTTTCCCCGGGGAGCTGTTTTTT	CASSRLTGFPGELFF
TRBJ2-3	NA	16	NA	TRBV24-1	TGTGCCACCAGTGATCTAGCCTCCCCCCGGGGGACCGCGCAGTATTTT	CATSDLASPRGTAQYF